This paragraph reports one T cell receptor (beta chain). The data stem from a study of blood T cells in healthy people across ages. Primers used in a second PCR of about 6 to 11 cycles were a sample-barcoded 5' primer and a J-beta primer mix. TCRdb re-called the 5' RACE reads through MiXCR, storing one row per CDR3 protein. Altogether hundreds of thousands of distinct CDR3 sequences are present, about 42% being singletons, with the ten largest covering 20%. Sequencing used blood. The TCR was taken from a woman aged 55 to 70 in good health.

The CDR3 is CASSQTYLTGGIEELFF. In nucleotides, the CDR3 is TGCGCCAGCAGCCAAACATACCTGACAGGGGGAATCGAAGAACTGTTTTTT. The chain uses TRBV5-1 and TRBJ1-4; TRBD1 matches 9 bases. V lost 4 bases, J lost 12 bases, and 19 bases stayed unmatched. The CDR3 runs to 17 residues. From germline, CDR1 is SGHRS and CDR2 YFSETQ.